The 20 T cell receptor beta chains below come from one sample, sequenced in a study of shared clonotypes between healthy human individuals. TCRdb keeps only in-frame clones here, not all; method: immunoSEQ multiplex PCR. The table includes 100,000 or so clones, about 70% detected once. The sequenced material came from memory CD8+ T cells sorted from blood. The sample's subset: CD45RO+ cells pooled with CCR7-negative TemRA cells. All receptors derive from a woman in her 30s in good health.

The chain carries TRBV27 and TRBJ2-2; tentatively, D is TRBD2 (6 bases). The ends were cut back, 2 bases at V and 5 bases at J, with 12 bases in the middle. Germline loops: CDR1 MNHEY, CDR2 SMNVEV (reference sequence). This CDR3 contains 15 residues. CDR3 in DNA: TGTGCCAGCAGTTTAGCCGGGGGTTGGACCGGGGAGCTGTTTTTT. This sequence encodes CASSLAGGWTGELFF.

The chain uses TRBV25-1 and TRBJ1-4, with D uncertain. The CDR3 loop spans 14 amino acids. Germline lookup yields CDR1 MGHDK and CDR2 SYGVNS. V shed 2 bases and J shed 1 base, with 5 bases lying between them. The CDR3 protein is CASSERGTNEKLFF. DNA for the CDR3: TGTGCCAGCAGTGAACGAGGAACTAATGAAAAACTGTTTTTT.

With respect to this clone: Other DNA sequences in the same sample also yield this CDR3. The J gene is TRBJ1-1, the V gene TRBV5-8; D not certain. CDR1 is SGHTS, CDR2 YDEGEE, per germline. The V end lost 1 base, the J end lost 1 base, and 5 bases lay between the germline ends. The CDR3 runs to 13 residues. DNA of the CDR3: TGTGCCAGCAGCTTGACGGCGAACACTGAAGCTTTCTTT. Translating it yields CASSLTANTEAFF.

For this clone: At the DNA level, this CDR3 is encoded by other sequences in the same sample as well. V and J are TRBV27 and TRBJ2-4; D may be TRBD1 or TRBD2 (5 bases each). There are 15 residues in the CDR3. Trimming shortened V by 2 bases and J by 0 bases, and 8 bases separated the two germline ends. Looked up from germline, CDR1 is MNHEY and CDR2 is SMNVEV (reference sequence). The CDR3 spells CASSLPGLAKNIQYF. CDR3 coding DNA: TGTGCCAGCAGTTTACCGGGGCTAGCCAAAAACATTCAGTACTTC.

The DNA for the CDR3 is TGTGCCAGCAGTTTCATGGGTGAGCAGTTCTTC. Its protein is CASSFMGEQFF. The V and J genes are TRBV27 and TRBJ2-1; D gene uncertain. Germline V gives CDR1 MNHEY, CDR2 SMNVEV (reference sequence). The CDR3 extends over 11 amino acids. The V and J ends lost 3 bases and 9 bases respectively, with 6 bases between them.

The chain links TRBV2 to TRBJ2-7; D not certain. The V end was cut by 10 bases, the J end by 3 bases, with 7 bases between. The CDR3 is 10 residues long. In germline, CDR1 is SNHLY, CDR2 FYNNEI. The CDR3 nucleotides read TGTGCCACTCTTTTCTACGAGCAGTACTTC. Translated: CATLFYEQYF.

This clone was counted at least ten times. The chain carries TRBV4-1 and TRBJ2-5; D gene ambiguous. This CDR3 comprises 17 residues. The germline V gene encodes CDR1 MGHRA and CDR2 YSYEKL. Trimming removed 2 bases at V and 1 base at J, with 17 bases between. CDR3 bases: TGCGCCAGCAGCCAATCTGGCGGAAGGGTGGGCCAAGAGACCCAGTACTTC. This encodes CASSQSGGRVGQETQYF.

The chain uses TRBV7-2 and TRBJ2-7; weak D call: TRBD2 (6 bases). Trimming took 1 base from V and 4 from J, leaving 23 bases between them. The germline gives CDR1 SGHTA, CDR2 FQGNSA. This CDR3 spans 18 amino acids. CDR3 sequence (DNA): TGTGCCAGCAGCTTAGGTGTTTTGAGGCCGGCTAGCGTGTACGAGCAGTACTTC. Translated: CASSLGVLRPASVYEQYF.

This clone has more than one count but fewer than ten. This CDR3 is also generated by other DNA sequences in the sample. The chain couples TRBV20-1 to TRBJ2-7; a possible D gene is TRBD1 (5 bases). This CDR3 region has 11 residues. Trimming removed 2 bases at V and 4 bases at J, with 6 bases between. CDR1 and CDR2 (germline): DFQATT, SNEGSKA (reference sequence). Here the CDR3 DNA reads TGCAGTGCTAGAAGGGGTTACGAGCAGTACTTC. Residues: CSARRGYEQYF.

The CDR3, as DNA: TGTGCCAGCAGCTTAGATGGATGGGCGAATGAGCAGTTCTTC. The encoded protein is CASSLDGWANEQFF. V gene TRBV7-6 combines with J gene TRBJ2-1; D ambiguous. V gave up 1 base and J gave up 7 bases, with 11 bases separating them. CDR1 is SGHVS and CDR2 is FNYEAQ in the germline V gene. The CDR3 extends over 14 amino acids.

J is TRBJ2-7 and V is TRBV28; D is ambiguous. CDR1 and CDR2 (germline): MDHEN, SYDVKM. This CDR3 has 14 amino acids. Trimming took off 10 bases at V and 0 bases at J, with 16 bases between the two ends. The CDR3 protein is CATYPGDTSYEQYF. CDR3 DNA sequence: TGTGCCACCTATCCCGGAGACACCTCCTACGAGCAGTACTTC.

The chain is built from TRBV5-1 and TRBJ2-3; TRBD2 agrees at 8 bases. From germline, CDR1 is SGHRS and CDR2 YFSETQ. The CDR3 totals 16 residues. With V trimmed by 2 bases and J by 4 bases, 9 bases remained unmatched. The CDR3 here is CASSFPWREVADTQYF. The CDR3 DNA reads TGCGCCAGCAGCTTCCCCTGGCGGGAGGTCGCAGATACGCAGTATTTT.

This chain links TRBV6-5 with TRBJ1-2; D is uncertain. This CDR3 comprises 14 residues. Germline V lookup: CDR1 MNHEY, CDR2 SVGAGI. V lost 2 bases and J 3 bases, leaving 10 bases between the germline ends. In nucleotides, the CDR3 is TGTGCCAGCAGTTACAGGCCGCAGGACTATGGCTACACCTTC. Protein sequence: CASSYRPQDYGYTF.

This chain joins TRBV5-3 and TRBJ1-2; D ambiguous. TRBV5-3 is an ORF, with its function uncertain. This CDR3 comprises 15 residues. The ends were cut back, 4 bases at V and 2 bases at J, with 15 bases in the middle. Written as DNA, the CDR3 is TGTGCCAGAAGCCCAAGGTGTCACCAAAACTATGGCTACACCTTC. It is translated as CARSPRCHQNYGYTF.

J is TRBJ2-1 and V is TRBV11-3; D is uncertain. Between the trimmed V and J ends, which lost 5 bases and 7 bases, there was a span of 15 bases. The CDR3 sequence is 14 residues long. CDR1 is SGHNT and CDR2 is YENEEA in the germline V gene. The CDR3 sequence is CASSLTSASNEQFF. Written as DNA, the CDR3 is TGTGCCAGCAGCCTCACCAGCGCTTCAAATGAGCAGTTCTTC.

This chain links TRBV30 with TRBJ1-2; no firm D call. This CDR3 has 14 amino acids. The germline V gene has CDR1 GTSNPN and CDR2 SVGIG (reference sequence). Trimming took off 2 bases at V and 8 bases at J, with 18 bases between the two ends. The CDR3 sequence: CAWSRHPRSGGYTF. The CDR3 DNA follows: TGTGCCTGGAGTAGACACCCCCGTTCAGGCGGCTACACCTTC. The full variable domain, completed using reference TRBV30 and TRBJ1-2, is SQTIHQWPATLVQPVGSPLSLECTVEGTSNPNLYWYRQAAGRGLQLLFYSVGIGQISSEVPQNLSASRPQDRQFILSSKKLLLSDSGFYLCAWSRHPRSGGYTFGSGTRLTVV.

This clone was seen more than once but under ten times. The rearrangement uses TRBV6-6 and TRBJ1-5; possibly TRBD1 for D (6 bases). This CDR3 region has 16 residues. Trimming cost V 0 bases and J 1 base, with 10 bases left between them. Germline-derived CDR1 and CDR2 are MNHNY and SVGAGI (reference sequence). Here the CDR3 reads CASSYSDRLSNQPQHF. The CDR3, as DNA: TGTGCCAGCAGTTACTCTGACAGGCTGAGCAATCAGCCCCAGCATTTT.

This clone has at least ten counts. The rearrangement uses TRBV6-1 and TRBJ2-1, with 9 bases matching TRBD1. This CDR3 comprises 14 residues. Per the germline V gene, CDR1 is MNHNS and CDR2 is SASEGT. Losses at the gene ends were 10 bases for V and 9 bases for J; bases not matched to a gene: 13. The CDR3 DNA sequence: TGTGCCACGGTCCGGGACAGGGAAGTCGGTGAGCAGTTCTTC. It specifies CATVRDREVGEQFF.

This sequence joins TRBV7-6 and TRBJ2-7; D gene unclear. V lost 1 base and J lost 5, with 6 bases in between. Germline V CDR1 and CDR2: SGHVS, FNYEAQ. This CDR3 is built from 12 residues. The CDR3 loop reads CASSLGSDEQYF. The CDR3 DNA reads as TGTGCCAGCAGCTTAGGAAGTGACGAGCAGTACTTC.

The rearrangement links TRBV28 to TRBJ2-3, with D hard to call. V was pared by 3 bases and J by 4 bases, with 8 bases between. The CDR3 totals 13 residues. CDR1 is MDHEN and CDR2 is SYDVKM in the germline V gene. The CDR3 region has the DNA TGTGCCAGCAGTTTCCTCCCTCCAGATACGCAGTATTTT. It yields the protein CASSFLPPDTQYF.